This TCR beta chain was observed in a study of CD8 T cells in ankylosing spondylitis. TCRdb recomputed calls from the 5' RACE reads with MiXCR, one row per CDR3 protein. In the table there are 150,000 to 200,000 distinct CDR3 sequences, around a tenth of which are singletons. Regarding the study as a whole: Ankylosing spondylitis blood appeared to carry a characteristic TCR beta motif of roughly 8 highly homologous variants.

Only a few counts were recorded for this clonotype. Its antigen is undetermined. Trimming took 2 bases from V and 8 from J, leaving 19 bases between them. The germline V gene encodes CDR1 DFQATT and CDR2 SNEGSKA (reference sequence). The CDR3 is 15 amino acids. This TCR was recovered from a male donor with ankylosing spondylitis or in good health (not recorded which). Sequences were obtained from blood, either unsorted or a sorted T cell fraction (not recorded which). The J gene is TRBJ2-4, the V gene TRBV20-1; D is perhaps TRBD1 or TRBD2 (5 bases each). CDR3 DNA: TGCAGTGCTAGACCCGGGGCCGGGATTAAAGACATTCAGTACTTC. The encoded protein is CSARPGAGIKDIQYF.